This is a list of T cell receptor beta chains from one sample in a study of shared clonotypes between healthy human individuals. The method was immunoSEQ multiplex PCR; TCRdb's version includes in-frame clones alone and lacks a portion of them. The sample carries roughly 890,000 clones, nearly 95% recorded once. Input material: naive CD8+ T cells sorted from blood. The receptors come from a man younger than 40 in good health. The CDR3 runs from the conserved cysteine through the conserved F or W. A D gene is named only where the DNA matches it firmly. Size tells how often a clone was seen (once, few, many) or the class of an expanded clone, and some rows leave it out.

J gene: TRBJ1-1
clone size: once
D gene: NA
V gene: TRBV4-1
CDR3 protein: CASSQGRFAEAFF
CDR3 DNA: TGCGCCAGCAGCCAAGGGCGGTTTGCTGAAGCTTTCTTT

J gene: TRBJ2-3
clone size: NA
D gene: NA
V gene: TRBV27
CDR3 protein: CASSKQYF
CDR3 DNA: TGTGCCAGCAGCAAGCAGTATTTT

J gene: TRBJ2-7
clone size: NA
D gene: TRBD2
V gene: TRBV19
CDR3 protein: CASSRGLAGLLDEQYF
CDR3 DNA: TGTGCCAGTAGCCGGGGACTAGCGGGGCTCTTAGACGAGCAGTACTTC

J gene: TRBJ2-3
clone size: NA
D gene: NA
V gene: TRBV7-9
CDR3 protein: CASSLADMMSADTQYF
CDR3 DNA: TGTGCCAGCAGCTTAGCAGACATGATGTCGGCAGATACGCAGTATTTT

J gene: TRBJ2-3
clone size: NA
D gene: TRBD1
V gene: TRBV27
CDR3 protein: CASSSPRGRSTDTQYF
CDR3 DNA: TGTGCCAGCAGTTCCCCGAGGGGGCGGAGCACAGATACGCAGTATTTT

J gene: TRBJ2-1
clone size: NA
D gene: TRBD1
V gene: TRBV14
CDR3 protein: CASSQEGWTGGIYNEQFF
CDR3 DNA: TGTGCCAGCAGCCAAGAAGGGTGGACAGGGGGTATCTACAATGAGCAGTTCTTC

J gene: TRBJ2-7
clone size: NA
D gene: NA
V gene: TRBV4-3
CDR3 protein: CASSQDWNSYEQYF
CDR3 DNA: TGCGCCAGCAGCCAAGATTGGAATTCCTACGAGCAGTACTTC

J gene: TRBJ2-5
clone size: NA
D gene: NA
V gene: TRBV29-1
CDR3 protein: CSVEVAGNGETQYF
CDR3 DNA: TGCAGCGTTGAAGTGGCAGGGAATGGGGAGACCCAGTACTTC

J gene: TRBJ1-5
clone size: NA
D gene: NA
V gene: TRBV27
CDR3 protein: CASSSYREGQPQHF
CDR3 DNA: TGTGCCAGCAGTTCGTACAGGGAGGGTCAGCCCCAGCATTTT

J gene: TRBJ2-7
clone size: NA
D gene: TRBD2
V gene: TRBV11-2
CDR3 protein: CASSSSGTSGYEQYF
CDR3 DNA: TGTGCCAGCAGCTCAAGCGGGACTAGCGGCTACGAGCAGTACTTC

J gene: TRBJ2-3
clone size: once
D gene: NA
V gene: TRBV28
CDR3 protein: CASSFSEGGRITDTQYF
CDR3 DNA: TGTGCCAGCAGTTTTAGTGAGGGGGGGAGGATCACAGATACGCAGTATTTT

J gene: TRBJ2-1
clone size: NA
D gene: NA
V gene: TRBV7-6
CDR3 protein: CASSPETGLSSYNEQFF
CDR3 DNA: TGTGCCAGCAGCCCGGAAACGGGACTTAGCTCCTACAATGAGCAGTTCTTC

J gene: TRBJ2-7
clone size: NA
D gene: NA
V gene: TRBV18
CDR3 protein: CASSSTGSYEQYF
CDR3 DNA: TGTGCCAGCTCATCCACAGGGTCTTACGAGCAGTACTTC

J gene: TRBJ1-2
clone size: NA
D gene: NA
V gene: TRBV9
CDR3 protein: CASHDRYQGYTF
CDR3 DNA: TGTGCCAGCCATGACAGGTACCAGGGCTACACCTTC

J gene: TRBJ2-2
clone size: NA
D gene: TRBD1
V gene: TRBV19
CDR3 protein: CASSFGQATYTGELFF
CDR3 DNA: TGTGCCAGTAGTTTTGGACAGGCCACCTACACCGGGGAGCTGTTTTTT

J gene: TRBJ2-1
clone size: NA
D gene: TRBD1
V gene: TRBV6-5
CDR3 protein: CASSYRDRGHEQFF
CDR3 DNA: TGTGCCAGCAGTTACCGGGACAGGGGTCATGAGCAGTTCTTC

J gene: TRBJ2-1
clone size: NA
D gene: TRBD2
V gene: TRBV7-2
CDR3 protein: CASSDPGTTYYNEQFF
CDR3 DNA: TGTGCCAGCAGCGACCCCGGGACTACCTACTACAATGAGCAGTTCTTC

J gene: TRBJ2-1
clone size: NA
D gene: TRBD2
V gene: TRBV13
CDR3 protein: CASSDTLAEGNYNEQFF
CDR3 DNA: TGTGCCAGCAGCGATACACTAGCGGAAGGGAACTACAATGAGCAGTTCTTC

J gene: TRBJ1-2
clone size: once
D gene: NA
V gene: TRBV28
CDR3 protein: CASSRYGYTF
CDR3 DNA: TGTGCCAGCAGTCGGTATGGCTACACCTTC

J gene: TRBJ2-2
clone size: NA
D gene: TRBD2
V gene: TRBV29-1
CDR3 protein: CSVTGGLAGNTGELFF
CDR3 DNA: TGCAGCGTTACGGGGGGACTAGCGGGGAACACCGGGGAGCTGTTTTTT

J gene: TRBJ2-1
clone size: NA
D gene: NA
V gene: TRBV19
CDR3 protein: CASSILSRAHEQFF
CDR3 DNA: TGTGCCAGTAGTATTTTGAGCAGGGCGCATGAGCAGTTCTTC

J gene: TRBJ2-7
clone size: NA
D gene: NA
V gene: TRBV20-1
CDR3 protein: CSAKSGEQYF
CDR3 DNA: TGCAGTGCCAAGTCTGGCGAGCAGTACTTC

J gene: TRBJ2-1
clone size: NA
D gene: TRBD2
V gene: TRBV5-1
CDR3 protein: CASSFTGLAYNEQFF
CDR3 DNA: TGCGCCAGCAGCTTCACGGGACTAGCGTACAATGAGCAGTTCTTC

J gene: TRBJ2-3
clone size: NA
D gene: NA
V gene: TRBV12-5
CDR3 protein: CASGFGVDTQYF
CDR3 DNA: TGTGCTAGTGGTTTTGGGGTAGATACGCAGTATTTT

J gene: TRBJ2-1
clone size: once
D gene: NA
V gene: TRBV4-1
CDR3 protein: CASSPKTGSYNEQFF
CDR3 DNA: TGCGCCAGCAGCCCCAAGACGGGCTCCTACAATGAGCAGTTCTTC

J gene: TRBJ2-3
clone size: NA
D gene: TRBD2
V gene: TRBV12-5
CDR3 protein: CASGLGTSGTDTQYF
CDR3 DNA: TGTGCTAGTGGTTTGGGGACTAGCGGTACAGATACGCAGTATTTT

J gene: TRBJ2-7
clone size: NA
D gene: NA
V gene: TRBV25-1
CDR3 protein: CASSDSQGLKNIYEQYF
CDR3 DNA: TGTGCCAGCAGTGATTCACAGGGCCTCAAAAATATCTACGAGCAGTACTTC

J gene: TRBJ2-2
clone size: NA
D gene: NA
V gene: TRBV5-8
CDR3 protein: CASSFIQGELFF
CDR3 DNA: TGTGCCAGCAGCTTTATCCAAGGGGAGCTGTTTTTT

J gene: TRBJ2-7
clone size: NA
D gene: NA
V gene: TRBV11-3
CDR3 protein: CASSSTGEQYF
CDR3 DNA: TGTGCCAGCAGCTCTACTGGGGAGCAGTACTTC

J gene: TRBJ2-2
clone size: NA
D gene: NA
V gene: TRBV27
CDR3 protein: CASRIPAGELFF
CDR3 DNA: TGTGCCAGCAGGATTCCGGCCGGGGAGCTGTTTTTT

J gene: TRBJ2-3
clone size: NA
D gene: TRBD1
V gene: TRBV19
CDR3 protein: CASSMGRDRGSTDTQYF
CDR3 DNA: TGTGCCAGTAGTATGGGAAGGGACAGGGGAAGCACAGATACGCAGTATTTT

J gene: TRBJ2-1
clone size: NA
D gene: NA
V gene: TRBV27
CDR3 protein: CASSLFRNEQFF
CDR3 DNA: TGTGCCAGCAGTTTATTTCGTAATGAGCAGTTCTTC

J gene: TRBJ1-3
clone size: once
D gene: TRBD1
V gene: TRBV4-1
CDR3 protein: CASSPRTGSFSGNTIYF
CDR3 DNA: TGCGCCAGCAGCCCGCGGACAGGGAGTTTCTCTGGAAACACCATATATTTT

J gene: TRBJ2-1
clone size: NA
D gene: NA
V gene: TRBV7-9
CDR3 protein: CASSLPGAGSQSYNEQFF
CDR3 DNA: TGTGCCAGCAGCTTACCGGGAGCCGGGTCCCAATCCTACAATGAGCAGTTCTTC

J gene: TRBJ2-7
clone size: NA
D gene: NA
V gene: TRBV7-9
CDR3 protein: CASSLSNALSVYEQYF
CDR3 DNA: TGTGCCAGCAGCTTAAGTAACGCGTTGAGCGTCTACGAGCAGTACTTC

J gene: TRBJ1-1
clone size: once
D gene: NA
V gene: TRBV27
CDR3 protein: CASSLGNTEAFF
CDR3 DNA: TGTGCCAGCAGTTTGGGAAACACTGAAGCTTTCTTT

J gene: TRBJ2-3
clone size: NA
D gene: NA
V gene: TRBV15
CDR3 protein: CATSRGGSDTDTQYF
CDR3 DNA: TGTGCCACCAGCAGAGGAGGGTCTGACACAGATACGCAGTATTTT

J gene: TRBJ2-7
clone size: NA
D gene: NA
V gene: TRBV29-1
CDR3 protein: CSVRGQSSYEQYF
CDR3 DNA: TGCAGCGTGCGGGGACAGAGCTCCTACGAGCAGTACTTC

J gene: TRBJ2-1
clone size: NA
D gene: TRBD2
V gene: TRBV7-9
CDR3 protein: CASSPGLAANEQFF
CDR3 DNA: TGTGCCAGCAGCCCTGGGCTAGCGGCTAATGAGCAGTTCTTC

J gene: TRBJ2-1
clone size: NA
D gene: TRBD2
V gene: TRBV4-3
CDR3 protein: CASSQDRTSGIYNEQFF
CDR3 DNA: TGCGCCAGCAGCCAAGACAGGACTAGCGGAATATACAATGAGCAGTTCTTC

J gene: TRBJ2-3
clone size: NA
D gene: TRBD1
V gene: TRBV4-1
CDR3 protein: CASSQGGTGEDTQYF
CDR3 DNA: TGCGCCAGCAGCCAAGGGGGGACAGGGGAAGATACGCAGTATTTT

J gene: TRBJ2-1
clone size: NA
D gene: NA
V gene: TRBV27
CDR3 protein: CASSLSPGFYNEQFF
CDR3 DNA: TGTGCCAGCAGTTTAAGCCCGGGGTTCTACAATGAGCAGTTCTTC

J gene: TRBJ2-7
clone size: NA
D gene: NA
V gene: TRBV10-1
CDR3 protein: CASSEVRERSYEQYF
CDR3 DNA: TGCGCCAGCAGTGAGGTGCGGGAACGTTCCTACGAGCAGTACTTC

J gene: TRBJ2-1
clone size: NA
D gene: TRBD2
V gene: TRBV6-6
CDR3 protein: CASSFQGGNEQFF
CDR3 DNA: TGTGCCAGCAGTTTTCAGGGAGGGAATGAGCAGTTCTTC

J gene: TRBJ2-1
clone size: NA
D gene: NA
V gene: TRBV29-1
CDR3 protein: CSVDSNEQFF
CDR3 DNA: TGCAGCGTTGATTCCAATGAGCAGTTCTTC

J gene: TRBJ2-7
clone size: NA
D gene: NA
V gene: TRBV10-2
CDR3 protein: CASSESVGLEQYF
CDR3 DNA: TGCGCCAGCAGTGAGTCGGTGGGGTTGGAGCAGTACTTC

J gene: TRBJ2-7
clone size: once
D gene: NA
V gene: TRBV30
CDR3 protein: CAWTGVDSYEQYF
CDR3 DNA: TGTGCCTGGACCGGCGTAGACTCCTACGAGCAGTACTTC

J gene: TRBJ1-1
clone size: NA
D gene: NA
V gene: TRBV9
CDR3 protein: CASSVGSSTEAFF
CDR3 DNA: TGTGCCAGCAGCGTGGGGAGTTCAACTGAAGCTTTCTTT

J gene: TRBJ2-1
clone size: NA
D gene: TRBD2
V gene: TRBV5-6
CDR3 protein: CASSLAGDNEQFF
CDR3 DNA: TGTGCCAGCAGCCTAGCGGGAGACAATGAGCAGTTCTTC